Here is one T cell receptor beta chain with its context. Its antigen is undetermined. This sample is part of a study of STAT3 mutations in large granular lymphocyte leukemia. The CDR3 runs 15 residues. Trimming removed 1 base at V and 0 bases at J, with 10 bases between. Germline V gene data show CDR1 as SGHRS and CDR2 as YFSETQ. Study-wide results and caveats: TCR clonotype switching after therapy occurred in about 30% of the 18 patients. No sample exists from the first appearance of each clone. Some patients had persisting codominant clonotypes that could mask small clones. Every T-cell large granular lymphocyte leukemia patient had at least one immunodominant TCR beta clonotype.

Clones were sequenced by immunoSEQ multiplex PCR, and TCRdb holds only the in-frame ones, with some missing. The sample shows 1,500 to 2,000 clones, roughly 69% of them seen only once. This receptor was taken from a man between 60 and 75 years old with T-cell large granular lymphocyte leukemia. Some clones in this sample may be carry-over from other donors' samples. The rearrangement uses TRBV5-1 and TRBJ1-2; D possibly corresponds to TRBD1 (5 bases). Material for sequencing was peripheral blood mononuclear cells. Here the CDR3 DNA reads TGCGCCAGCAGCTTGATAGGGGCCACTAACTATGGCTACACCTTC. Its translation is CASSLIGATNYGYTF.